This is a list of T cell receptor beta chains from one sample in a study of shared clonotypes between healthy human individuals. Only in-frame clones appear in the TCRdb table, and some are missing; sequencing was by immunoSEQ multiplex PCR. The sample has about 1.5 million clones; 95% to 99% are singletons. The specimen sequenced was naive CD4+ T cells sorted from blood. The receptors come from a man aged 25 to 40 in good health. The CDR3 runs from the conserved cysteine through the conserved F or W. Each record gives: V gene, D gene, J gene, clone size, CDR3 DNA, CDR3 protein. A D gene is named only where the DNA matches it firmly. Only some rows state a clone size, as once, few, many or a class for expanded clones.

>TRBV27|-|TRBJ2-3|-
TGTGCCAGCAGCCCAACTGAGCTGAGCACAGATACGCAGTATTTT
CASSPTELSTDTQYF
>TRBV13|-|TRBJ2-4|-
TGTGCCAGCAGCTTAAGTGGGGGAGGAGCCAAAAACATTCAGTACTTC
CASSLSGGGAKNIQYF
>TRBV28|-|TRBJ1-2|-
TGTGCCAGCAGTTTAGGGGGGATGGGCTACACCTTC
CASSLGGMGYTF
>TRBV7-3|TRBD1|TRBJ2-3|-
TGTGCCAGCAGCACAGGGGGCGGAGGCACAGATACGCAGTATTTT
CASSTGGGGTDTQYF
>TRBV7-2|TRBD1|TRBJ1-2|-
TGTGCCAGCAGCTCGACAGGGAGTGGCTACACCTTC
CASSSTGSGYTF
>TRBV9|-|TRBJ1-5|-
TGTGCCAGCAGCGTAGATGGAACAGGGAATCAGCCCCAGCATTTT
CASSVDGTGNQPQHF
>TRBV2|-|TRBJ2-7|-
TGTGCCAGCAGCCCACAGCCGAACCGCTCCTACGAGCAGTACTTC
CASSPQPNRSYEQYF
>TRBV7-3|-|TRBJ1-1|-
TGTGCCAGCAGCTTATTAGCGACAGCGACTGAAGCTTTCTTT
CASSLLATATEAFF
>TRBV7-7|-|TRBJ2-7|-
TGTGCCAGCAGCCATAGCGTGAGCTCCTACGAGCAGTACTTC
CASSHSVSSYEQYF
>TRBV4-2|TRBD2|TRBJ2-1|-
TGTGCCAGCAGCCCTGGACTAGCGGGAGAATACAATGAGCAGTTCTTC
CASSPGLAGEYNEQFF
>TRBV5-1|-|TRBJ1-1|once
TGCGCCAGCCTCGAGGGGGGGACCGCTGAAGCTTTCTTT
CASLEGGTAEAFF
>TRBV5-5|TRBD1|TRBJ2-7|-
TGTGCCAGCAGCCCGGGACAGCTCACCTACGAGCAGTACTTC
CASSPGQLTYEQYF
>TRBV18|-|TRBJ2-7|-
TGTGCCAGCTCACTCCAGGGTCTCGAGCAGTACTTC
CASSLQGLEQYF
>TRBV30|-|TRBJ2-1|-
TGTGCCTGGGAACAGGGTTACAATGAGCAGTTCTTC
CAWEQGYNEQFF
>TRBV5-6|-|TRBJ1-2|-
TGTGCCAGCCTAACGTCAACAGGGTCTAACTATGGCTACACCTTC
CASLTSTGSNYGYTF
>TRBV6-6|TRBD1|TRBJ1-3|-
TGTGCCAGCAGTCAACAGGGGGACGGAAACACCATATATTTT
CASSQQGDGNTIYF